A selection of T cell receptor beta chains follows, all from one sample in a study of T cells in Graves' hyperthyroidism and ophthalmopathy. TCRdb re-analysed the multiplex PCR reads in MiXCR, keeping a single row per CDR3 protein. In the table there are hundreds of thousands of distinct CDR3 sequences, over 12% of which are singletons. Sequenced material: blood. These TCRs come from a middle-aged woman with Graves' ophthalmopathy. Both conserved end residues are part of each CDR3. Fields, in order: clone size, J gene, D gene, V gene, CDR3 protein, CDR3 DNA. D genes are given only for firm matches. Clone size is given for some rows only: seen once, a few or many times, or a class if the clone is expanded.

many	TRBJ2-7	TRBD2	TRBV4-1	CASSHLPGTSPYEQYF	TGCGCCAGCAGCCACCTTCCCGGGACTAGTCCCTACGAGCAGTACTTC
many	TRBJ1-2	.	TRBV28	CASSFRGLGYGYTF	TGTGCCAGCAGTTTCCGGGGACTGGGCTATGGCTACACCTTC
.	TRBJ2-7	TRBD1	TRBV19	CASTGLRTGGYEQYF	TGTGCCAGTACCGGATTACGGACAGGGGGTTACGAGCAGTACTTC
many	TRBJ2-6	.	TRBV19	CASSIVGYGANVLTF	TGTGCCAGTAGTATCGTGGGGTACGGGGCCAACGTCCTGACTTTC
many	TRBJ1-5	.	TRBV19	CASSMWQERQPQHF	TGTGCCAGTAGTATGTGGCAGGAGCGCCAGCCCCAGCATTTT
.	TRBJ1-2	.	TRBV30	CAWRDYGYTF	TGTGCCTGGAGGGACTATGGCTACACCTTC
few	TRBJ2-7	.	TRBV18	CASSPPGPKYEQYF	TGTGCCAGCTCACCTCCGGGACCGAAATACGAGCAGTACTTC
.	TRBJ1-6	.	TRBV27	CASRKELVRNSPLHF	TGTGCCAGCAGAAAGGAACTGGTTAGGAATTCACCCCTCCACTTT
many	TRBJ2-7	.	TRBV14	CASSLSSGPHEQYF	TGTGCCAGCAGCCTGTCATCGGGACCCCACGAGCAGTACTTC
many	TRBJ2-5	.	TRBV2	CASSGDQTQYF	TGTGCCAGCAGCGGGGACCAGACCCAGTACTTC
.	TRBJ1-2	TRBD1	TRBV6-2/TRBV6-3	CATTFRDRGGYTF	TGTGCCACCACGTTCCGGGACAGAGGTGGTTACACCTTC
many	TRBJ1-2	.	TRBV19	CASWTINYGYTF	TGTGCTTCTTGGACTATTAACTATGGCTACACCTTC
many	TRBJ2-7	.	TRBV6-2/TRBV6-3	CASSSRVGAYEQYF	TGTGCCAGCAGTTCCCGTGTCGGCGCCTACGAGCAGTACTTC
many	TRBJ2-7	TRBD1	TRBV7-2	CASSLSGQGTYEQYF	TGTGCCAGCAGTTTATCGGGACAGGGGACCTACGAGCAGTACTTC
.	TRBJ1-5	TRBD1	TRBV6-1	CASRSGTGDSQPQHF	TGTGCCAGCAGGTCCGGGACAGGGGATAGTCAGCCCCAGCATTTT
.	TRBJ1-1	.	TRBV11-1	CASSFTGFEAFF	TGTGCCAGCAGCTTTACGGGTTTTGAAGCTTTCTTT
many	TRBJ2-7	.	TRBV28	CASSRTGIHEQYF	TGTGCCAGCAGTCGTACAGGGATCCACGAGCAGTACTTC
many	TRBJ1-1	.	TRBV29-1	CSARHGEGTEAFF	TGCAGCGCCCGGCACGGAGAGGGGACTGAAGCTTTCTTT
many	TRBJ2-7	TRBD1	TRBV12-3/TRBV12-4	CASSSPGTGYKGEQYF	TGTGCCAGCAGTTCCCCCGGGACAGGGTATAAGGGCGAGCAGTACTTC
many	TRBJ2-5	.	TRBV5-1	CASSLEGGQQETQYF	TGCGCCAGCAGCTTGGAGGGGGGGCAGCAAGAGACCCAGTACTTC
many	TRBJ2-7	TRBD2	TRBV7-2	CASRPPGGYEQYF	TGTGCCAGCAGACCCCCCGGGGGGTACGAGCAGTACTTC
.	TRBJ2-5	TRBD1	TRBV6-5	CASSYYVTGGEETQYF	TGTGCCAGCAGCTACTACGTGACAGGGGGCGAAGAGACCCAGTACTTC
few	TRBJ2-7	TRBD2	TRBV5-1	CASSSYSGSQGEQYF	TGCGCCAGCAGCTCCTATAGCGGGAGTCAGGGCGAGCAGTACTTC
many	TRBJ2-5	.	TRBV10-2	CASKERVLQETQYF	TGCGCCAGCAAGGAGCGGGTGCTCCAAGAGACCCAGTACTTC
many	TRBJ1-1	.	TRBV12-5	CASGLALWTELEAFF	TGTGCTAGTGGTTTGGCCCTGTGGACAGAGCTTGAAGCTTTCTTT
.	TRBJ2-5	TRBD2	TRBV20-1	CSANTDPLAGVEETQYF	TGCAGTGCTAATACCGATCCGCTAGCGGGAGTAGAAGAGACCCAGTACTTC
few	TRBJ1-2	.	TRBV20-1	CSARVGDWYGYTF	TGCAGTGCCCGAGTAGGGGATTGGTATGGCTACACCTTC
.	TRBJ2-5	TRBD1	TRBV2	CASSGWAGGIQETQYF	TGTGCCAGCAGTGGCTGGGCAGGGGGTATCCAAGAGACCCAGTACTTC
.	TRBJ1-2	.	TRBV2	CASSEEGGYTF	TGTGCCAGCAGTGAAGAAGGTGGCTACACCTTC
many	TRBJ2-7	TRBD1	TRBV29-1	CSVRQGSYEQYF	TGCAGCGTTCGACAGGGCTCCTACGAGCAGTACTTC
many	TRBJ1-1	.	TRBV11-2	CASSLDPGDGLDTEAFF	TGTGCCAGCAGCTTAGATCCGGGGGACGGGCTTGACACTGAAGCTTTCTTT
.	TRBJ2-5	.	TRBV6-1	CASSEFVPAGDIGETQYF	TGTGCCAGCAGTGAATTCGTACCGGCAGGGGATATTGGAGAGACCCAGTACTTC
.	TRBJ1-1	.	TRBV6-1	CASTRTAKNTEAFF	TGTGCCAGCACCCGGACAGCAAAGAACACTGAAGCTTTCTTT
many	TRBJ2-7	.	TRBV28	CASNSVSYEQYF	TGTGCCAGCAACTCAGTTTCCTACGAGCAGTACTTC
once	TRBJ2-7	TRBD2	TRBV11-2	CASSLLAGAGEQYF	TGTGCCAGCAGCTTATTGGCGGGAGCGGGGGAGCAGTACTTC
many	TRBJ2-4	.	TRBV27	CASSTYRDRENIQYF	TGTGCCAGCAGTACCTACCGGGACCGCGAAAACATTCAGTACTTC
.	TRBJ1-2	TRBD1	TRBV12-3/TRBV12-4	CASSYGTGMGDGYTF	TGTGCCAGCAGTTACGGGACAGGGATGGGCGATGGCTACACCTTC
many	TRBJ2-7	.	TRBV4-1	CASSQVDSEQYF	TGCGCCAGCAGCCAAGTTGACAGCGAGCAGTACTTC
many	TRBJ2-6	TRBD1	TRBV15	CATSGDRAGANVLTF	TGTGCCACCAGCGGGGACAGGGCTGGGGCCAACGTCCTGACTTTC
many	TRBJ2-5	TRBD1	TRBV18	CASSPEITGGRETQYF	TGTGCCAGCTCACCGGAAATAACAGGGGGCCGAGAGACCCAGTACTTC
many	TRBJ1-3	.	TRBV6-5	CASGRQWNTIYF	TGTGCCAGCGGCAGGCAGTGGAACACCATATATTTT
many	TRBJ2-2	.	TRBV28	CASLNRNTGELFF	TGTGCCAGCCTCAACCGGAACACCGGGGAGCTGTTTTTT
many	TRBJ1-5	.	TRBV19	CASSIGAIQPQHF	TGTGCCAGTAGTATAGGCGCGATACAGCCCCAGCATTTT
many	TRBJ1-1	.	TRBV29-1	CSGRELYTEAFF	TGCAGCGGAAGGGAATTGTACACTGAAGCTTTCTTT
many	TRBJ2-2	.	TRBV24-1	CATSRYTGELFF	TGTGCCACCTCTCGTTACACCGGGGAGCTGTTTTTT
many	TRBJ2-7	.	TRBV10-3	CATKTDSFEQYF	TGTGCCACCAAGACAGACTCCTTCGAGCAGTACTTC
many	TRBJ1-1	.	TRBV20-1	CRQRQNTEAFF	TGCAGACAAAGACAGAACACTGAAGCTTTCTTT
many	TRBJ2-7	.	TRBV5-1	CASSLVLGGAAYEQYF	TGCGCCAGCAGCTTGGTGTTAGGGGGAGCCGCCTACGAGCAGTACTTC
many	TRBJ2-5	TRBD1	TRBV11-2	CASSPGQLETQYF	TGTGCCAGCAGTCCGGGACAGTTGGAGACCCAGTACTTC
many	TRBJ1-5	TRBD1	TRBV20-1	CSAEGQGHQPQHF	TGCAGTGCAGAAGGACAGGGACATCAGCCCCAGCATTTT
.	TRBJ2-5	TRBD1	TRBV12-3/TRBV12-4	CASRATGPTQETQYF	TGTGCCAGCAGAGCGACAGGGCCCACCCAAGAGACCCAGTACTTC